This T cell receptor (beta chain) was found in a study of breast tumors, draining lymph nodes, adjacent tissues (dated by TCRdb to the mid-2010s). Looking at the study overall: TCR beta repertoires were compared across tumor, adjacent nontumor tissue and axillary lymph nodes obtained from breast cancer patients. In human breast cancer, the study set out to evaluate how tumor, surrounding tissue and draining lymph node repertoires relate to one another and whether T cells may move between these sites.

The sequencing machine was an Illumina HiSeq 2000. TCR beta chain libraries were generated by multiplex PCR amplification. High-throughput sequencing was used to analyze the amplified TCR beta chain products. TCRdb reanalyzed the raw reads on its own, using fastp at Q25 for trimming and MiXCR for clone calling, and kept in-frame beta chains. Every CDR3 protein is listed once, alongside the most common genes and DNA of its rows. In all, the sample holds some 100,000 distinct CDR3 sequences, and approximately 21% of those were seen once. The ten largest clones add up to roughly 1.2% of the sample. In its sample, this clonotype was seen a few times. Its target antigen remains unknown. Base quality data are lacking; no much larger clone is found one base away. On the study overall, not on this receptor specifically: The data were judged consistent with most tumor T cells deriving from the lymph node and then expanding within tumor tissue. Tumors showed preferential V and J gene usage, and their T-cell repertoire diversity fell below that of lymph nodes yet above that of nontumor tissue. In luminal-like breast cancer, tumor and nontumor tissue repertoires resembled each other significantly more than in basal-like breast cancer. The conclusion that tumor T cells originate in lymph nodes was framed as consistent with a hypothesis rather than directly demonstrated.

The lymph node samples were taken from the axillary draining lymph nodes of breast cancer patients. CDR1 MDHEN and CDR2 SYDVKM are derived from the germline V gene. The CDR3 goes from the cysteine to the phenylalanine over 14 residues. Of all the DNA, just the CDR3 is kept, 42 bases in frame from base 1. Trimming costs V 4 bases and J 1 base, and their ends lie 10 bases apart. The clonotype comes from a female donor with breast cancer. Some clones in this sample may be carry-over from other donors' samples. Sequences were obtained from axillary lymph node tissue. This sequence uses TRBV28 and TRBJ2-5, and TRBD1 may be the D gene, going by 6 matching bases. The CDR3 region reads CASSSRQVQETQYF. The sequenced DNA is TGTGCCAGCAGTTCGAGACAGGTCCAAGAGACCCAGTACTTC. Reference TRBV28 and TRBJ2-5 genes cover what lies past the CDR3, so the full variable domain is DVKVTQSSRYLVKRTGEKVFLECVQDMDHENMFWYRQDPGLGLRLIYFSYDVKMKEKGDIPEGYSVSREKKERFSLILESASTNQTSMYLCASSSRQVQETQYFGPGTRLLVL.